This entry lists 32 T cell receptor beta chains sequenced from one sample in a study of blood T cell repertoires in COVID-19. The table came from immunoSEQ multiplex PCR; TCRdb's copy has only in-frame clones and leaves some out. Of over 250,000 clones in the sample, about 68% were seen once. The sample was peripheral blood. Receptors originate from a woman of 80 years or more with acute or convalescent COVID-19.

The rearrangement joins TRBV5-5 to TRBJ2-1, with a tentative D call TRBD1 (6 bases). The germline V gene encodes CDR1 SGHKS and CDR2 YYEKEE (reference sequence). Trimming removed 4 bases from V and 9 bases from J, with 20 bases in between. This CDR3 comprises 15 residues. CDR3 in DNA: TGTGCCAGCAGCGCCGGCACAGGGTATTATGGTGAGCAGTTCTTC. Its protein is CASSAGTGYYGEQFF. The variable domain in full, completed from reference TRBV5-5 and TRBJ2-1, reads DAGVTQSPTHLIKTRGQQVTLRCSPISGHKSVSWYQQVLGQGPQFIFQYYEKEERGRGNFPDRFSARQFPNYSSELNVNALLLGDSALYLCASSAGTGYYGEQFFGPGTRLTVL.

With regard to this clone: This same CDR3 is encoded by further DNA sequences in the sample. The rearrangement links TRBV5-1 to TRBJ1-3, with D unclear. Germline loops: CDR1 SGHRS, CDR2 YFSETQ. This CDR3 comprises 15 residues. Trimming shortened V by 5 bases and J by 0 bases, and 12 bases separated the two germline ends. CDR3 loop: CASSADSSSGNTIYF. In DNA form, the CDR3 reads TGCGCCAGCAGTGCTGACTCGAGCTCTGGAAACACCATATATTTT. Looking up the rest from reference TRBV5-1 and TRBJ1-3 gives the full variable domain: KAGVTQTPRYLIKTRGQQVTLSCSPISGHRSVSWYQQTPGQGLQFLFEYFSETQRNKGNFPGRFSGRQFSNSRSEMNVSTLELGDSALYLCASSADSSSGNTIYFGEGSWLTVV.

The chain is built from TRBV7-2 and TRBJ1-3; D perhaps matches TRBD1 (6 bases). The CDR3 is made up of 17 amino acids. V lost 4 bases and J lost 4, with 20 bases in between. Per the germline V gene, CDR1 is SGHTA and CDR2 is FQGNSA. DNA of the CDR3: TGTGCCAGCAGCTCCTACAGGATGGGGGCAGGGGGAAACACCATATATTTT. Translated: CASSSYRMGAGGNTIYF.

This clone was counted only a few times. The chain has TRBV2 and TRBJ2-3, with D tentatively TRBD2 (5 bases). The V end was cut by 6 bases, the J end by 4 bases, with 8 bases between. CDR1 is SNHLY, CDR2 FYNNEI, per germline. This CDR3 contains 12 residues. CDR3 sequence reads: CASRGSADTQYF. CDR3 nucleotides: TGTGCCAGCAGAGGGAGTGCAGATACGCAGTATTTT.

The CDR3 sequence: CASSEGGTVYGYTF. The CDR3, as DNA: TGTGCCAGCAGTGAAGGGGGGACAGTCTATGGCTACACCTTC. V gene TRBV6-1 combines with J gene TRBJ1-2, with TRBD1 matching 7 bases. V gave up 1 base and J gave up 4 bases; unmatched junction bases: 3. Germline lookup yields CDR1 MNHNS and CDR2 SASEGT. The CDR3 runs to 14 residues.

This rearrangement joins TRBV2 to TRBJ1-5, with a tentative D call TRBD1 (5 bases). From germline, CDR1 is SNHLY and CDR2 FYNNEI. Deletions cut 4 bases from V and 0 bases from J, with 10 bases between. The CDR3 consists of 15 residues. This CDR3 reads CASSGGEISNQPQHF. As DNA, the CDR3 is TGTGCCAGCAGTGGGGGGGAGATTAGCAATCAGCCCCAGCATTTT. The full variable domain, rest sourced from reference TRBV2 and TRBJ1-5, is EPEVTQTPSHQVTQMGQEVILRCVPISNHLYFYWYRQILGQKVEFLVSFYNNEISEKSEIFDDQFSVERPDGSNFTLKIRSTKLEDSAMYFCASSGGEISNQPQHFGDGTRLSIL.

This clone was picked up one time. The chain couples TRBV11-1 to TRBJ1-1; 8 nucleotides align to TRBD1. The CDR3 spans 14 residues. V was pared by 5 bases and J by 7 bases, with 9 bases of the junction left unmatched. Germline V gives CDR1 SGHAT, CDR2 FQDESV (reference sequence). In DNA, the CDR3 is TGTGCCAGCAGCGTCCCGGGACAGGTCGGTGAAGCTTTCTTT. Translated, it gives CASSVPGQVGEAFF.

This sequence joins TRBV7-2 and TRBJ1-5; 10 nucleotides agree with TRBD1. The CDR3 runs 16 residues. Unmatched junction bases numbered 7, after V lost 1 base and J lost 7 bases. Germline lookup yields CDR1 SGHTA and CDR2 FQGNSA. CDR3 in DNA: TGTGCCAGCAGCTTAGTTGGGACAGGGGATGGACAGCCCCAGCATTTT. The encoded protein is CASSLVGTGDGQPQHF.

This clone was counted only a few times. This CDR3 is also generated by other DNA sequences in the sample. V gene TRBV5-1 combines with J gene TRBJ2-1; TRBD2 agrees at 7 bases. The CDR3 length is 15 residues. Trimming took 0 bases from V and 0 from J; bases not matched to a gene: 0. CDR1 is SGHRS, CDR2 YFSETQ, per germline. CDR3 DNA: TGCGCCAGCAGCTTGGGGACTAGCTCCTACAATGAGCAGTTCTTC. Its protein product is CASSLGTSSYNEQFF.

This clone was counted between two and nine times. The V and J genes are TRBV9 and TRBJ2-1; 7 bases are a match to TRBD1. Germline CDR1 SGDLS, CDR2 YYNGEE. V shed 2 bases, J shed 4 bases, and the junction held 9 bases outside the gene matches. The CDR3 loop spans 16 amino acids. CDR3 protein: CASSVDGRGIYNEQFF. In nucleotides, the CDR3 is TGTGCCAGCAGCGTGGACGGCAGGGGGATTTACAATGAGCAGTTCTTC.

This chain links TRBV6-2 or TRBV6-3 with TRBJ2-3; TRBD2 matches at 12 bases. The J segment lost 6 bases and the V segment lost 4 bases, leaving 5 bases of the junction unmatched. Germline assignment: CDR1 MNHEY and CDR2 SVGEGT. This CDR3 has 15 amino acids. The CDR3 bases are TGTGCCAGCAGTTCCTGGACTAGCGGGGAGGATACGCAGTATTTT. Protein product: CASSSWTSGEDTQYF.

The chain carries TRBV20-1 and TRBJ1-5; D remains unclear. This CDR3 is built from 12 residues. V lost 3 bases and J 7 bases, leaving 10 bases between the germline ends. Germline CDR1 and CDR2: DFQATT and SNEGSKA (reference sequence). The chain's CDR3 is CSASSEAQPQHF. In nucleotides, the CDR3 is TGCAGTGCTAGTTCAGAGGCGCAGCCCCAGCATTTT.

As DNA, the CDR3 is TGTGCCAGCAGCCCCCGGACAGCTACGATTTCTTTCTTT. Amino acids: CASSPRTATISFF. The gene calls are TRBV7-8 and TRBJ1-1; tentatively, D is TRBD1 (6 bases). This CDR3 is built from 13 residues. CDR1 and CDR2 from the germline V gene are SGHVS and FQNEAQ. V gave up 5 bases and J gave up 12 bases, with 19 bases separating them.

The chain recombines TRBV7-2 with TRBJ2-3; 14 bases map to TRBD2. The CDR3 totals 17 residues. The germline CDR1 and CDR2 sequences are SGHTA and FQGNSA. Trimming removed 5 bases from V and 2 bases from J; junction bases left unmatched: 6. CDR3 loop: CASSRTSGGTYTDTQYF. DNA for the CDR3: TGTGCCAGCAGCCGGACTAGCGGGGGGACCTACACAGATACGCAGTATTTT.

The chain links TRBV11-2 to TRBJ1-1, with 7 bases lining up with TRBD1. V lost 2 bases, J lost 2 bases, and 8 bases stayed unmatched. The CDR3 loop spans 16 amino acids. Germline CDR1 and CDR2: SGHAT and FQNNGV. CDR3 amino acids: CASSLRLTGENTEAFF. The CDR3 nucleotides are TGTGCCAGCAGCTTACGTCTTACAGGGGAAAACACTGAAGCTTTCTTT.

About this clone itself: Compared with germline, one end of the junction differs, possibly owing to a read error. The V and J genes are TRBV6-5 and TRBJ1-2, with D possibly TRBD1 on 6 matching bases. This CDR3 has 14 residues. From germline, CDR1 is MNHEY and CDR2 SVGAGI. CDR3 region: CASSYSGVGYGYTF. The CDR3 DNA is TGTGCCAGCAGCTACTCAGGGGTGGGCTATGGCTACACCTTC.

The chain couples TRBV11-3 to TRBJ2-2; TRBD1 agrees at 8 bases. V lost 0 bases to trimming and J lost 4 bases; unmatched junction nucleotides: 7. CDR1 SGHNT and CDR2 YENEEA come from the germline V gene. There are 17 residues in the CDR3. CDR3 nucleotides: TGTGCCAGCAGCTTAGAGTTTGGGACAGGTCGCACCGGGGAGCTGTTTTTT. This gives the protein CASSLEFGTGRTGELFF.

The chain links TRBV12-3 or TRBV12-4 to TRBJ2-5, with D maybe TRBD1 (6 bases). Trimming cost V 7 bases and J 2 bases, with 11 bases left between them. The CDR3 is 13 amino acids. The CDR3 DNA sequence: TGTGCCAGCAACGGACAGACACAAGAGACCCAGTACTTC. Translated, it gives CASNGQTQETQYF.

The chain links TRBV10-1 to TRBJ2-5; TRBD1 aligns across 9 bases. V gave up 6 bases and J gave up 3 bases; unmatched junction bases: 5. This CDR3 has 14 residues. The germline CDR1 and CDR2 sequences are WNHNN and SYGVQD (reference sequence). CDR3 coding DNA: TGCGCCAGCAGACCGGGACAGGGAGAAGAGACCCAGTACTTC. The encoded protein is CASRPGQGEETQYF.

The chain couples TRBV19 to TRBJ1-2, with 7 nucleotides matching TRBD1. The germline V gene encodes CDR1 LNHDA and CDR2 SQIVND (reference sequence). This CDR3 contains 17 residues. J lost 2 bases, V lost 5 bases, and 14 bases had no gene match. The CDR3 sequence: CASSPTRGRGHNYGYTF. CDR3 coding DNA: TGTGCCAGTAGTCCTACCAGGGGTAGGGGGCACAACTATGGCTACACCTTC. Supplemented by reference TRBV19 and TRBJ1-2, the full variable domain reads DGGITQSPKYLFRKEGQNVTLSCEQNLNHDAMYWYRQDPGQGLRLIYYSQIVNDFQKGDIAEGYSVSREKKESFPLTVTSAQKNPTAFYLCASSPTRGRGHNYGYTFGSGTRLTVV.

The V gene is TRBV13, the J gene TRBJ2-3, with unresolved D. V was trimmed by 3 bases and J by 5 bases, leaving 12 bases between them. CDR3 length equals 14 residues. CDR1 is PRHDT and CDR2 is FYEKMQ in the germline V gene (reference sequence). The CDR3 coding sequence is TGTGCCAGCAGCTTCGTGCGGAGAGAAGATACGCAGTATTTT. Amino acid sequence: CASSFVRREDTQYF. Supplemented by reference TRBV13 and TRBJ2-3, the full variable domain reads AAGVIQSPRHLIKEKRETATLKCYPIPRHDTVYWYQQGPGQDPQFLISFYEKMQSDKGSIPDRFSAQQFSDYHSELNMSSLELGDSALYFCASSFVRREDTQYFGPGTRLTVL.

The chain has TRBV19 and TRBJ1-5; D may be TRBD1 (5 bases). Trimming left V 5 bases short and J 7 bases short, with 9 bases between. From germline, CDR1 is LNHDA and CDR2 SQIVND (reference sequence). The CDR3 contains 12 residues. The CDR3 nucleotides are TGTGCCAGTAGTCAGGGTCGGCAGCCCCAGCATTTT. Translated: CASSQGRQPQHF.

This chain uses TRBV30 with TRBJ1-6; 8 nucleotides align to TRBD1. Germline CDR1 GTSNPN, CDR2 SVGIG (reference sequence). Unmatched junction bases numbered 2, after V lost 1 base and J lost 6 bases. The CDR3 sequence is 14 residues long. The CDR3: CAWSGTGSNSPLHF. The DNA for the CDR3 is TGTGCCTGGAGTGGGACAGGGAGTAATTCACCCCTCCACTTT. The variable domain in full, with the rest retrieved from reference TRBV30 and TRBJ1-6, is SQTIHQWPATLVQPVGSPLSLECTVEGTSNPNLYWYRQAAGRGLQLLFYSVGIGQISSEVPQNLSASRPQDRQFILSSKKLLLSDSGFYLCAWSGTGSNSPLHFGNGTRLTVT.

The V gene is TRBV19, the J gene TRBJ1-2; 9 bases are shared with TRBD1. Germline assignment: CDR1 LNHDA and CDR2 SQIVND (reference sequence). Germline trimming cut 6 bases from V and 4 bases from J; bases unmatched to any gene: 9. The CDR3 consists of 15 residues. This chain's CDR3 is CASRVRDREAYGYTF. CDR3 in DNA: TGTGCCAGTAGGGTCCGGGACAGGGAAGCCTATGGCTACACCTTC. Together with reference TRBV19 and TRBJ1-2, the CDR3 gives the full variable domain: DGGITQSPKYLFRKEGQNVTLSCEQNLNHDAMYWYRQDPGQGLRLIYYSQIVNDFQKGDIAEGYSVSREKKESFPLTVTSAQKNPTAFYLCASRVRDREAYGYTFGSGTRLTVV.

This chain connects TRBV6-5 to TRBJ1-2, with D hard to call. CDR3 length: 15 amino acids. V was shortened by 6 bases and J by 4 bases, with 18 bases between the two germline ends. The germline V gene has CDR1 MNHEY and CDR2 SVGAGI. The CDR3 protein is CASRSGSGPSYGYTF. DNA of the CDR3: TGTGCCAGCAGGAGCGGATCCGGACCGTCCTATGGCTACACCTTC.

The J gene is TRBJ1-4, the V gene TRBV5-6, with TRBD1 identical over 10 bases. Germline loops: CDR1 SGHDT, CDR2 YYEEEE. Germline trimming cut 5 bases from V and 4 bases from J; bases unmatched to any gene: 2. The CDR3 extends over 14 amino acids. The CDR3 loop is CASRGQGVNEKLFF. The CDR3 coding sequence is TGTGCCAGCAGAGGACAGGGGGTTAATGAAAAACTGTTTTTT.

The table lists this clone with a few counts. The gene calls are TRBV7-9 and TRBJ2-2, with a tentative D call TRBD1 (5 bases). Germline lookup yields CDR1 SEHNR and CDR2 FQNEAQ (reference sequence). The CDR3 has 15 amino acids. Trimming took 2 bases from V and 0 from J, leaving 7 bases between them. The CDR3 here is CASSLYRTNTGELFF. The CDR3 DNA follows: TGTGCCAGCAGCTTATACAGGACGAACACCGGGGAGCTGTTTTTT. Full variable domain (missing parts from reference TRBV7-9 and TRBJ2-2): DTGVSQNPRHKITKRGQNVTFRCDPISEHNRLYWYRQTLGQGPEFLTYFQNEAQLEKSRLLSDRFSAERPKGSFSTLEIQRTEQGDSAMYLCASSLYRTNTGELFFGEGSRLTVL.

The chain has TRBV7-9 and TRBJ1-1; 9 bases map to TRBD1. CDR3 length: 16 amino acids. Losses at the gene ends were 5 bases for V and 0 bases for J; bases not matched to a gene: 7. CDR1 and CDR2 (germline): SEHNR, FQNEAQ (reference sequence). The chain's CDR3 is CASSPRTGAMNTEAFF. The DNA of the CDR3 is TGTGCCAGCAGCCCCCGGACAGGGGCAATGAACACTGAAGCTTTCTTT.

This clone was detected once. The V and J genes are TRBV7-2 and TRBJ1-2; TRBD1 is a possible D gene (5 bases). Germline assignment: CDR1 SGHTA and CDR2 FQGNSA. The CDR3 spans 18 residues. V lost 4 bases to trimming and J lost 0 bases, with 21 bases between them. In nucleotides, the CDR3 is TGTGCCAGCAGCTCCCAAAGGCGGGGGTATATGGCTAACTATGGCTACACCTTC. Protein sequence: CASSSQRRGYMANYGYTF.

V is TRBV14 and J is TRBJ2-7; perhaps TRBD2 as D (5 bases). The V and J ends lost 6 bases and 1 base respectively, with 13 bases between them. In germline, CDR1 is SGHDN, CDR2 FVKESK. This CDR3 is 14 amino acids long. The CDR3 DNA is TGTGCCAGCAGTCCCAGACTACAGTCCTACGAGCAGTACTTC. It yields the protein CASSPRLQSYEQYF.

The rearrangement joins TRBV28 to TRBJ2-7; 7 bases are shared with TRBD2. Germline V gene sequence: CDR1 MDHEN, CDR2 SYDVKM. This CDR3 has 13 amino acids. V trimming: 5 bases; J trimming: 2 bases; junction bases outside the gene matches: 3. The CDR3 nucleotides are TGTGCCAGCAGTACTGGACTAGCCTACGAGCAGTACTTC. Amino acids: CASSTGLAYEQYF.

There are a few counts of this clone. The chain employs TRBV18 and TRBJ2-7; D is uncertain. This CDR3 is built from 13 residues. V lost 2 bases to trimming and J lost 0 bases, with 5 bases between them. The germline CDR1 and CDR2 sequences are KGHSH and LQKENI. CDR3 DNA sequence: TGTGCCAGCTCACCAGGGCCCTCCTACGAGCAGTACTTC. Its translation: CASSPGPSYEQYF. The whole variable domain, remainder taken from reference TRBV18 and TRBJ2-7, is NAGVMQNPRHLVRRRGQEARLRCSPMKGHSHVYWYRQLPEEGLKFMVYLQKENIIDESGMPKERFSAEFPKEGPSILRIQQVVRGDSAAYFCASSPGPSYEQYFGPGTRLTVT.